One sample yielded the 8 T cell receptor beta chains listed below, sequenced in a study of T cell changes during pregnancy in multiple sclerosis (dated by TCRdb to about 2019). Library prep was done by the immunoSEQ multiplex PCR assay. TCRdb stores this immuneACCESS table with in-frame sequences only. Part of the clones is absent; in the studies checked, under half of the shortfall reflects unresolved V genes, and no reason is known for the rest. In all, the sample holds some 63,000 clones, and roughly 91% of those were seen once. The ten largest clones add up to about 0.85% of the sample. The specimen comprised peripheral blood, sampled before pregnancy. The receptors stem from a female donor with multiple sclerosis, enrolled in a pregnancy study.

This clone was seen just once. The chain couples TRBV4-1 to TRBJ2-5; TRBD2 aligns across 8 bases. J lost 7 bases, V lost 3 bases, and 10 bases had no gene match. The CDR3 is 15 residues long. CDR1 and CDR2 from the germline V gene are MGHRA and YSYEKL. The CDR3 region has the DNA TGCGCCAGCAGCCAGATGTCGGGACTAGAAGGGACCCAGTACTTC. Protein sequence: CASSQMSGLEGTQYF.

This sequence joins TRBV18 and TRBJ2-2; the D gene is possibly TRBD1 (6 bases). This CDR3 region has 17 residues. CDR1 is KGHSH and CDR2 is LQKENI in the germline V gene. V was cut by 5 bases and J by 1 base, with 17 bases left in between. The CDR3 DNA is TGTGCCAGCTCAAACGGACAGCGTTCCGGGAACACCGGGGAGCTGTTTTTT. Translating gives CASSNGQRSGNTGELFF.

The J gene is TRBJ1-3, the V gene TRBV19; 7 bases line up with TRBD1. This CDR3 spans 16 amino acids. Germline trimming cut 4 bases from V and 4 bases from J; bases unmatched to any gene: 10. Germline CDR1 reads LNHDA; CDR2 reads SQIVND (reference sequence). CDR3 bases: TGTGCCAGTAGTAGCCGGACAGGACTGATAGGAAACACCATATATTTT. Its translation: CASSSRTGLIGNTIYF.

The rearrangement joins TRBV9 to TRBJ1-5, with 7 bases lining up with TRBD1. J gave up 4 bases and V 0 bases, and 4 bases lay outside the gene matches. From germline, CDR1 is SGDLS and CDR2 YYNGEE. The CDR3 extends over 15 amino acids. CDR3 DNA sequence: TGTGCCAGCAGCGTAGGTTCCAGGGGGAATCAGCCCCAGCATTTT. This gives the protein CASSVGSRGNQPQHF.

V usage is TRBV30 and J usage is TRBJ2-6; 8 positions agree with TRBD2. Trimming at V came to 5 bases and at J to 2 bases, leaving 5 bases not matched to a gene. Germline V gene data show CDR1 as GTSNPN and CDR2 as SVGIG (reference sequence). This CDR3 has 15 residues. In DNA form, the CDR3 reads TGTGCCTGGTGCCGGGGGGGTACTGGGGCCAACGTCCTGACTTTC. Translation: CAWCRGGTGANVLTF. Combining the CDR3 with reference TRBV30 and TRBJ2-6 gives the whole variable domain SQTIHQWPATLVQPVGSPLSLECTVEGTSNPNLYWYRQAAGRGLQLLFYSVGIGQISSEVPQNLSASRPQDRQFILSSKKLLLSDSGFYLCAWCRGGTGANVLTFGAGSRLTVL.

The V gene is TRBV4-3, the J gene TRBJ2-1; 7 positions match TRBD2. The CDR3 is 16 residues long. Germline assignment: CDR1 LGHNA and CDR2 YSLEER. V was clipped by 3 bases and J by 5 bases; unmatched bases: 10. As DNA, the CDR3 is TGCGCCAGCAGCCAGCCTAGGAGCGGGATCGACAATGAGCAGTTCTTC. Protein product: CASSQPRSGIDNEQFF.

The chain combines TRBV9 with TRBJ1-5; 10 positions agree with TRBD1. The CDR3 contains 16 residues. Germline-derived CDR1 and CDR2 are SGDLS and YYNGEE. Trimming cost V 4 bases and J 6 bases; bases outside gene matches: 10. Written as DNA, the CDR3 is TGTGCCAGCAGCCCCGAGGACAGGGGGATTCCTCAGCCCCAGCATTTT. It specifies CASSPEDRGIPQPQHF.

The chain couples TRBV2 to TRBJ1-6; 7 positions agree with TRBD1. The trim removed 7 bases at V and 7 bases at J, leaving 10 bases unmatched. The CDR3 has 15 residues. The germline V gene has CDR1 SNHLY and CDR2 FYNNEI. CDR3 bases: TGTGCCAGCACTCCGACAGGGTCCGCCAATTCACCCCTCCACTTT. It yields the protein CASTPTGSANSPLHF.